This entry describes one T cell receptor (beta chain). Its antigen is currently unknown. Trimming removed 1 base from V and 9 bases from J, with 10 bases in between. This CDR3 region has 13 residues. Germline V gives CDR1 SGHTA, CDR2 FQGNSA. This sample was included in a study of vaccination and CD4 T cells after COVID-19. Study results and limitations: Convalescent patients gained a median approximately 88% of their reactive clones only post-vaccination.

Sample treatment: roughly ten-day PBMC culture with coronavirus spike peptide pools or control peptides (ViraFEST assay). The assay that was used to sequence DNA from cultured CD4+ T cells was the Oncomine TCR Beta short-read assay. MiXCR, applied by TCRdb to the PCR reads, yields one record per CDR3 protein. Of approximately 11,000 distinct CDR3 sequences listed, roughly 23% were seen once; the top ten hold roughly 24%. The gene calls are TRBV7-2 and TRBJ2-1; D is undetermined. This sample comprised CD4+ T cells from blood, cultured in vitro, obtained before SARS-CoV-2 vaccination. This clonotype was sampled from a human donor who received a COVID-19 vaccine. The CDR3 DNA reads as TGTGCCAGCAGCTTAGGTGTAGCCGGTGAGCAGTTCTTC. It codes for CASSLGVAGEQFF.